The 25 T cell receptor beta chains reported below all come from one sample, sequenced in a study of cytomegalovirus exposure and HLA in healthy donors. Vbeta (60) and Jbeta (13) primers were used in the PCR. Assay: immunoSEQ multiplex PCR; the TCRdb copy retains only in-frame clones and omits some. Altogether 110,000 or so clones are present, 80% to 85% being singletons, with the ten largest covering 2.2%. The sample comprised PBMCs. The receptors here all came from a woman in her thirties or forties in good health and CMV-seronegative.

This rearrangement joins TRBV18 to TRBJ2-7; 7 nucleotides line up with TRBD1. This CDR3 has 15 amino acids. Germline values: CDR1 KGHSH, CDR2 LQKENI. V lost 6 bases to trimming and J lost 6 bases; unmatched junction nucleotides: 14. CDR3 nucleotides: TGTGCCAGCTCTCAAAGACAGGGCCGGGTGTCCGAGCAGTACTTC. It codes for CASSQRQGRVSEQYF. The full variable domain, with the rest looked up from reference TRBV18 and TRBJ2-7, is NAGVMQNPRHLVRRRGQEARLRCSPMKGHSHVYWYRQLPEEGLKFMVYLQKENIIDESGMPKERFSAEFPKEGPSILRIQQVVRGDSAAYFCASSQRQGRVSEQYFGPGTRLTVT.

J is TRBJ2-7 and V is TRBV18; 12 nucleotides align to TRBD1. The CDR3 has 15 amino acids. Germline V gene sequence: CDR1 KGHSH, CDR2 LQKENI. V was clipped by 6 bases and J by 4 bases; unmatched bases: 7. The CDR3 sequence: CASSPGTGGGYEQYF. The CDR3 bases are TGTGCCAGCTCCCCGGGGACAGGGGGCGGGTACGAGCAGTACTTC. Variable domain in full (rest from reference TRBV18 and TRBJ2-7): NAGVMQNPRHLVRRRGQEARLRCSPMKGHSHVYWYRQLPEEGLKFMVYLQKENIIDESGMPKERFSAEFPKEGPSILRIQQVVRGDSAAYFCASSPGTGGGYEQYFGPGTRLTVT.

Of note for this clone: Additional DNA sequences in this sample encode the identical CDR3. CDR3 in DNA: TGTGCCAGCAGTTCCGCGGGTGTGAACACTGAAGCTTTCTTT. This gives the protein CASSSAGVNTEAFF. This chain links TRBV6-5 with TRBJ1-1; no clear D gene. This CDR3 has 14 amino acids. The germline V gene encodes CDR1 MNHEY and CDR2 SVGAGI. Trimming stripped 4 bases from V and 0 bases from J, with 9 bases between.

V usage is TRBV19 and J usage is TRBJ1-1, with unresolved D. The ends were cut back, 3 bases at V and 0 bases at J, with 8 bases in the middle. Germline V gene lookup returns CDR1 LNHDA and CDR2 SQIVND (reference sequence). The CDR3 covers 14 residues. CDR3 DNA sequence: TGTGCCAGTAGTATGTTATCTCTGAACACTGAAGCTTTCTTT. It is translated as CASSMLSLNTEAFF.

The chain uses TRBV28 and TRBJ2-4; 9 bases fit TRBD1. The CDR3 consists of 17 residues. CDR1 MDHEN and CDR2 SYDVKM come from the germline V gene. V was pared by 5 bases and J by 0 bases, with 8 bases of the junction left unmatched. The CDR3 region has the DNA TGTGCCAGCAGTACCTCCGGGACAGGGTTAGCCAAAAACATTCAGTACTTC. This sequence encodes CASSTSGTGLAKNIQYF.

The rearrangement uses TRBV27 and TRBJ2-1; the match to TRBD2 covers 7 bases. In germline, CDR1 is MNHEY, CDR2 SMNVEV (reference sequence). Unmatched junction bases numbered 10, after V lost 4 bases and J lost 7 bases. The CDR3 is 15 residues long. The CDR3 region has the DNA TGTGCCAGCAGTTCAGCCGGACTAGTGAGAAATGAGCAGTTCTTC. Protein product: CASSSAGLVRNEQFF.

Concerning this clone itself: Within the sample, other DNA sequences also encode this same CDR3. The chain combines TRBV7-3 with TRBJ1-5, with unresolved D. Trimming pared 0 bases from V and 7 bases from J, leaving 7 bases between. CDR1 is SGHTA and CDR2 is FQGTGA in the germline V gene. The CDR3 is 13 residues long. The CDR3 region has the DNA TGTGCCAGCAGCTTAACGGGAGGCCAGCCCCAGCATTTT. Translation gives CASSLTGGQPQHF.

This chain uses TRBV27 with TRBJ1-2, with 9 positions matching TRBD1. This CDR3 is 14 amino acids long. Germline V gene lookup returns CDR1 MNHEY and CDR2 SMNVEV (reference sequence). The V gene end was trimmed by 6 bases and the J gene end by 4 bases; junction bases not matched to a gene: 6. CDR3 sequence: CASRGTGKTYGYTF. The CDR3 region has the DNA TGTGCCAGCAGAGGGACAGGGAAAACCTATGGCTACACCTTC.

V usage is TRBV11-2 and J usage is TRBJ1-1; TRBD1 agrees at 7 bases. The junction had 12 bases not matched to a gene; V was cut back by 5 bases and J by 0 bases. This CDR3 is 17 amino acids long. The germline V gene has CDR1 SGHAT and CDR2 FQNNGV. CDR3 protein: CASSPVGAGGLNTEAFF. CDR3 DNA sequence: TGTGCCAGCAGCCCAGTGGGGGCAGGGGGGCTGAACACTGAAGCTTTCTTT.

This clone turned up a few times. This chain joins TRBV2 and TRBJ2-7, with TRBD1 matching over 10 bases. This CDR3 contains 15 residues. Germline V lookup: CDR1 SNHLY, CDR2 FYNNEI. The J segment lost 5 bases and the V segment lost 5 bases, leaving 9 bases of the junction unmatched. CDR3 protein: CASSSPDRGRNEQYF. Written as DNA, the CDR3 is TGTGCCAGCAGTTCTCCAGACAGGGGGCGGAACGAGCAGTACTTC.

CDR3 DNA: TGTGCCATCAGGAAAGCGGGAGATGCACTTGATACGCAGTATTTT. This codes for CAIRKAGDALDTQYF. This chain joins TRBV10-3 and TRBJ2-3; TRBD2 matches 8 bases. The CDR3 length is 15 residues. The V gene's germline CDR1 is ENHRY and CDR2 SYGVKD. Unmatched junction bases numbered 11, after V lost 6 bases and J lost 6 bases.

The chain is built from TRBV11-2 and TRBJ2-7, with 7 bases matching TRBD1. Germline V lookup: CDR1 SGHAT, CDR2 FQNNGV. The CDR3 runs 15 residues. Trimming took 2 bases from V and 0 from J; bases not matched to a gene: 4. The CDR3 DNA follows: TGTGCCAGCAGCTTAAGGGGGCAGGGCTCCTACGAGCAGTACTTC. Amino acids: CASSLRGQGSYEQYF.

The chain links TRBV6-5 to TRBJ1-6; TRBD1 might be the D (5 bases). Trimming removed 10 bases at V and 7 bases at J, with 20 bases between. Germline-derived CDR1 and CDR2 are MNHEY and SVGAGI. This CDR3 has 15 residues. This CDR3 reads CATNAAGTVNSPLHF. As DNA, the CDR3 is TGTGCCACCAACGCCGCGGGGACGGTGAATTCACCCCTCCACTTT.

This chain joins TRBV27 and TRBJ1-2, with 7 bases that match TRBD1. Germline values: CDR1 MNHEY, CDR2 SMNVEV (reference sequence). V was clipped by 3 bases and J by 6 bases; unmatched bases: 7. This CDR3 region has 14 residues. CDR3 DNA sequence: TGTGCCAGCAGTTTCCGTGGGACAGCAAATGGCTACACCTTC. Its protein is CASSFRGTANGYTF.

V usage is TRBV6-6 and J usage is TRBJ1-1; D not resolved. The CDR3 loop spans 13 amino acids. Germline CDR1 is MNHNY and CDR2 is SVGAGI (reference sequence). V lost 2 bases, J lost 3 bases, and 7 bases lay in between. CDR3 sequence: CASSYHGDTEAFF. CDR3 nucleotides: TGTGCCAGCAGTTACCATGGAGACACTGAAGCTTTCTTT.

In its sample, this clone was seen a few times. The chain links TRBV10-3 to TRBJ1-1; no firm D call. In germline, CDR1 is ENHRY, CDR2 SYGVKD. This CDR3 is built from 15 residues. With 4 bases removed from V and 4 bases from J, the gap between germline ends came to 16 bases. DNA for the CDR3: TGTGCCATCAGTGTAAAAGAGGGAGCGAGCACTGAAGCTTTCTTT. It is translated as CAISVKEGASTEAFF.

The count of this clone is one. The chain combines TRBV7-9 with TRBJ2-5; 13 bases are a match to TRBD2. Trimming took 5 bases from V and 0 from J; bases not matched to a gene: 6. The CDR3 has 17 residues. The V gene's germline CDR1 is SEHNR and CDR2 FQNEAQ (reference sequence). CDR3: CASSRTSGRYNQETQYF. The CDR3 DNA sequence: TGTGCCAGCAGCCGGACTAGCGGGAGATACAACCAAGAGACCCAGTACTTC. Together with reference TRBV7-9 and TRBJ2-5, the CDR3 gives the full variable domain: DTGVSQNPRHKITKRGQNVTFRCDPISEHNRLYWYRQTLGQGPEFLTYFQNEAQLEKSRLLSDRFSAERPKGSFSTLEIQRTEQGDSAMYLCASSRTSGRYNQETQYFGPGTRLLVL.

The genes are TRBV27 and TRBJ2-2; 7 bases agree with TRBD2. The CDR3 extends over 17 amino acids. Germline CDR1 is MNHEY and CDR2 is SMNVEV (reference sequence). V dropped 9 bases and J dropped 5; count of bases not matched to a gene: 18. Here the CDR3 reads CASREDSGLVMTGELFF. The CDR3 region has the DNA TGTGCCAGTCGCGAGGATTCAGGACTAGTTATGACCGGGGAGCTGTTTTTT.

The chain joins TRBV7-9 to TRBJ2-3, with D possibly being TRBD1 (7 bases). Looked up from germline, CDR1 is SEHNR and CDR2 is FQNEAQ (reference sequence). The germline V and J ends were trimmed by 5 bases and 0 bases, with 15 bases remaining between them. The CDR3 spans 16 residues. DNA of the CDR3: TGTGCCAGCAGCCGAGGACAGGACTATAGCACAGATACGCAGTATTTT. It is translated as CASSRGQDYSTDTQYF.

The chain joins TRBV19 to TRBJ1-1, with TRBD1 matching 8 bases. CDR1 and CDR2 from the germline V gene are LNHDA and SQIVND (reference sequence). V lost 2 bases and J lost 2; bases outside the gene matches: 13. The CDR3 consists of 18 residues. The CDR3 DNA reads TGTGCCAGTAGTATACCAGGGACAGGCGAGGGATTTAACACTGAAGCTTTCTTT. As protein: CASSIPGTGEGFNTEAFF.

The rearrangement joins TRBV19 to TRBJ2-5; TRBD1 matches at 9 bases. J was trimmed by 5 bases and V by 8 bases; bases with no gene match: 9. Germline V gene lookup returns CDR1 LNHDA and CDR2 SQIVND (reference sequence). This CDR3 spans 14 amino acids. This CDR3 is CASPGTGRAETQYF. DNA for the CDR3: TGTGCCAGTCCCGGGACAGGGCGGGCGGAGACCCAGTACTTC. The full variable domain, in which reference TRBV19 and TRBJ2-5 provide the parts outside the CDR3, is DGGITQSPKYLFRKEGQNVTLSCEQNLNHDAMYWYRQDPGQGLRLIYYSQIVNDFQKGDIAEGYSVSREKKESFPLTVTSAQKNPTAFYLCASPGTGRAETQYFGPGTRLLVL.

This chain joins TRBV6-6 and TRBJ2-1; D is perhaps TRBD1 (6 bases). Germline V gene sequence: CDR1 MNHNY, CDR2 SVGAGI (reference sequence). CDR3 length: 14 amino acids. Trimming took 0 bases from V and 9 from J, leaving 12 bases between them. CDR3 sequence (DNA): TGTGCCAGCAGTTACTCGACCCAGGGGAGTGAGCAGTTCTTC. It encodes CASSYSTQGSEQFF.

Only one count was recorded for this clone. The chain employs TRBV13 and TRBJ2-5; D is perhaps TRBD1 (5 bases). This CDR3 has 15 residues. The germline V gene encodes CDR1 PRHDT and CDR2 FYEKMQ (reference sequence). The ends were cut back, 5 bases at V and 4 bases at J, with 17 bases in the middle. The CDR3 DNA follows: TGTGCCAGCAGCCCGTCCGACAGCAAGGGAGAGACCCAGTACTTC. Amino acid sequence: CASSPSDSKGETQYF.

V and J are TRBV6-1 and TRBJ2-2; a weak D match, TRBD1 (5 bases). V was pared by 8 bases and J by 8 bases, with 21 bases between. The CDR3 sequence is 15 residues long. CDR1 and CDR2 (germline): MNHNS, SASEGT. The CDR3 reads CASQTRQPEIGELFF. The CDR3 coding sequence is TGTGCCAGCCAGACAAGACAGCCCGAGATAGGGGAGCTGTTTTTT.

The V and J genes are TRBV5-4 and TRBJ2-7; possibly TRBD1 for D (6 bases). Looked up from germline, CDR1 is SGHNT and CDR2 is YYREEE (reference sequence). CDR3 length equals 16 residues. Trimming stripped 0 bases from V and 0 bases from J, with 13 bases between. The CDR3: CASSLGPGTNSYEQYF. CDR3 sequence (DNA): TGTGCCAGCAGCTTGGGGCCCGGGACAAACTCCTACGAGCAGTACTTC.